This T cell receptor beta chain was captured in a study of beta chain features in type 1 diabetes. Study-level findings and limits: There was a moderate but significant shortening of TCRB CDR3s in all four CD4+ subsets of Type 1 diabetes patients. VDJ junctions sequenced from type 1 diabetes patients showed fewer insertions and more deletions.

Sequenced material consisted of expressed TCRB transcripts (all of the isolated RNA was reverse transcribed). This table comes from immunoSEQ multiplex PCR, and its TCRdb copy is limited to in-frame clones, with some not included. Among tens of thousands of clones listed, more than 40% were seen once. In regard to this clone: The antigen is unknown.

Only one heparinised blood draw was taken per donor, and its volume averaged approximately 0.11 L. CD4+ naive, central memory, regulatory and stem cell-like memory cells were sorted via CD45RO/CCR7/CD25/CD127/CD95/CD27. This TCR was sampled from a woman under 30 in good health. What was sequenced was central memory CD4+ T cells from blood.

CDR3 amino acids: CASSPPGRISSYEQYF. CDR3 nucleotides: TGTGCCAGCTCACCACCCGGGAGGATTAGCTCCTACGAGCAGTACTTC. The rearrangement joins TRBV18 to TRBJ2-7; 7 bases fit TRBD2. This CDR3 spans 16 amino acids. Germline values: CDR1 KGHSH, CDR2 LQKENI. J lost 0 bases, V lost 0 bases, and 5 bases had no gene match.